This is a list of T cell receptor beta chains from one sample in a study of T-cell reconstitution after alpha-beta-depleted transplantation in children. TCRdb analysed the PCR reads with MiXCR anew, one entry per CDR3 protein. The data hold more than 300,000 distinct CDR3 sequences, with 16% observed a single time. Here the sequenced sample was PBMCs, mostly from graft donor cells, taken 360 days after TCRalphabeta/CD19-depleted stem cell transplant. The receptors derive from a male patient between 2 and 10 years old who had a stem cell transplant for acute lymphoblastic leukemia, so the T cells may come from the graft donor. The CDR3 runs from the conserved cysteine through the conserved F or W. A D gene is named only where the DNA matches it firmly. Size values are once, few and many counts, or a class for expanded clones, and some rows have none.

cdr3_length	v_call	j_call	clone_size	d_call	cdr3_nt	cdr3_aa
17	TRBV5-1	TRBJ2-6	.	TRBD1	TGCGCCAGCAGCATTGGGACAGGGTCCTCTGGGGCCAACGTCCTGACTTTC	CASSIGTGSSGANVLTF
16	TRBV20-1	TRBJ2-7	.	.	TGCAGTGCTGACTCGGCCCCCGGGACCCAGTCTTCCGAGCAGTACTTC	CSADSAPGTQSSEQYF
13	TRBV12-3/TRBV12-4	TRBJ2-5	.	.	TGTGCCAGCAGTTTCGCCGTACAAGAGACCCAGTACTTC	CASSFAVQETQYF
18	TRBV5-5	TRBJ1-5	.	.	TGTGCCAGCAGCTTCGGACCTAAAGGCCTTTATACCAATCAGCCCCAGCATTTT	CASSFGPKGLYTNQPQHF
17	TRBV5-1	TRBJ2-3	.	.	TGCGCCAGCAGCTTGGTCGTAGCGGATAGGTACACAGATACGCAGTATTTT	CASSLVVADRYTDTQYF
21	TRBV11-1	TRBJ2-2	.	.	TGTGCCAGCAGCTTGGATTGGATGGACAGTGGGGAGGAGGAAGCTCACCGGGAGCTGTTTTTT	CASSLDWMDSGEEEAHRELFF
17	TRBV20-1	TRBJ2-1	.	TRBD2	TGCAGTGCTAGAGATTCTGACTGGCGGGAGGGCATAAATGAGCAGTTCTTC	CSARDSDWREGINEQFF
10	TRBV12-3/TRBV12-4	TRBJ1-1	.	.	TGTGCCAGCGGAGGGACGGAAGCTTTCTTT	CASGGTEAFF
16	TRBV5-1	TRBJ2-1	few	TRBD1	TGCGCCAGCAGCCTATGGGACAGGGGATTTAACAATGAGCAGTTCTTC	CASSLWDRGFNNEQFF
16	TRBV7-6	TRBJ2-1	.	TRBD2	TGTGCCAGCAGCCTCCCCGGGACTAGCGTGTACAATGAGCAGTTCTTC	CASSLPGTSVYNEQFF
16	TRBV4-2	TRBJ2-7	.	.	TGTGCCAGCAGCCAAGATAGGGCAGGGGCTCGGTACGAGCAGTACTTC	CASSQDRAGARYEQYF
10	TRBV27	TRBJ1-1	.	.	TGTGCCGCCCGAGGGGCTGAAGCTTTCTTT	CAARGAEAFF
14	TRBV28	TRBJ2-2	many	.	TGTGCCAGCGACCCAGGACTACTCACCGGGGAGCTGTTTTTT	CASDPGLLTGELFF
16	TRBV4-1	TRBJ2-2	.	TRBD2	TGCGCCAGCAGCCAAGGTAGCGGGAGGATCACCGGGGAGCTGTTTTTT	CASSQGSGRITGELFF
12	TRBV25-1	TRBJ2-1	few	.	TGTGCCAGCAGTGAGTCCGGGAATGAGCAGTTCTTC	CASSESGNEQFF
14	TRBV7-9	TRBJ2-7	few	.	TGTGCCAGCAGCTTACCCACGACAGCAAACGAGCAGTACTTC	CASSLPTTANEQYF
16	TRBV29-1	TRBJ2-3	.	TRBD2	TGCAGCGTGAATCCCAGAATAGCGGGAGGGTGGGATACGCAGTATTTT	CSVNPRIAGGWDTQYF
14	TRBV12-3/TRBV12-4	TRBJ2-1	many	.	TGTGCCAGCCAAGTGCCTAGTACAATGTCCCGGCAGTTCTTC	CASQVPSTMSRQFF
12	TRBV30	TRBJ2-1	few	.	TGTGCCTGGAGTATTTCATACAATGAGCAGTTCTTC	CAWSISYNEQFF
12	TRBV5-6	TRBJ1-3	many	.	TGTGCCAGCAGCTTGGTGGGAAACACCATATATTTT	CASSLVGNTIYF
15	TRBV6-2/TRBV6-3	TRBJ2-7	few	TRBD2	TGTGCCAGCAGTGGACTAGCGGGCCTCGCCTACGAGCAGTACTTC	CASSGLAGLAYEQYF
15	TRBV20-1	TRBJ2-3	few	TRBD2	TGCAGTGCTAGTCCCCTTAGCGGGAGGGCAGATACGCAGTATTTT	CSASPLSGRADTQYF
15	TRBV5-1	TRBJ1-5	many	TRBD1	TGCGCCAGCAGCTTGGAGGGGGCAGGGTACCAGCCCCAGCATTTT	CASSLEGAGYQPQHF
12	TRBV28	TRBJ2-1	.	.	TGTGCCAGCAGTTCGCCGGGACTCGACTCGCTCTTC	CASSSPGLDSLF
13	TRBV3-1	TRBJ2-7	many	.	TGTGCCAGCAGCCAAGGAGACAGCTACGAGCAGTACTTC	CASSQGDSYEQYF
12	TRBV12-3/TRBV12-4	TRBJ2-4	many	.	TGTGCCAGCAGTTGGGGGGGGGCCATTCAGTACTTC	CASSWGGAIQYF
14	TRBV29-1	TRBJ2-5	many	TRBD1	TGCAGCGTTGATGACAGGGCAGAACAAGAGACCCAGTACTTC	CSVDDRAEQETQYF
15	TRBV4-3	TRBJ2-3	few	.	TGCGCCAGCAGCCGCTCGGCGACTAGCACAGATACGCAGTATTTT	CASSRSATSTDTQYF
17	TRBV7-9	TRBJ1-1	.	TRBD1	TGTGCCAGCAGCTTAGCGTCCCCAGGGGGCATGAACACTGAAGCTTTCTTT	CASSLASPGGMNTEAFF
14	TRBV4-3	TRBJ2-7	many	.	TGCGCCAGCAGCCAAGATATCGGCTACGCCGAGCAGTACTTC	CASSQDIGYAEQYF
19	TRBV28	TRBJ2-7	.	TRBD2	TGTGCCAGCAGCTCCGGCAGGGTGGTGGCGGGAGGGCTTGGAAACGAGCAGTACTTC	CASSSGRVVAGGLGNEQYF
15	TRBV7-3	TRBJ2-3	few	.	TGTGCCAGCAGCTTAGGGGGGAGCGGAGCAGATACGCAGTATTTT	CASSLGGSGADTQYF
20	TRBV4-3	TRBJ2-4	.	.	TGCGCCAGCAGCCAAGATAGGTGGTCGGCAGCCGACCCCCTAAAAAACATTCAGTACTTC	CASSQDRWSAADPLKNIQYF
17	TRBV4-3	TRBJ2-1	few	TRBD2	TGCGCCAGCAGCCAAGAAGAAGCGGGAGTTGGGGGCAATGAGCAGTTCTTC	CASSQEEAGVGGNEQFF
16	TRBV7-8	TRBJ2-3	.	TRBD2	TGTGCCAGCAGCTTAGGATCTAGCGGTAGCACAGATACGCAGTATTTT	CASSLGSSGSTDTQYF
17	TRBV7-9	TRBJ2-2	.	.	TGTGCCAGCAGACCCACGGCAGGGATCCTGGACACCGGGGAGCTGTTTTTT	CASRPTAGILDTGELFF
15	TRBV4-3	TRBJ2-4	few	TRBD1	TGCGCCAGCAGCCAAGACGCAGGACAGGCAGACATTCAGTACTTC	CASSQDAGQADIQYF
13	TRBV30	TRBJ2-7	few	TRBD2	TGTGCCTGGAGTGTGATAGCGGGTCACGAGCAGTACTTC	CAWSVIAGHEQYF
16	TRBV19	TRBJ2-1	.	TRBD2	TGTGCCAGTAGTCAGGGACTAGCGGGAGAACGCAATGAGCAGTTCTTC	CASSQGLAGERNEQFF